This TCR beta chain was sequenced for a study of shared clonotypes between healthy human individuals. Study-level information: The cohort had two women and a few men, ages 18 to 49.

Regarding the study as a whole: Clonotype sharing among donors was expected to depend on sequencing depth.

Comments on this clone: The target antigen is unknown.

Each unsorted PBMC replicate got 300 ng genomic DNA, roughly 30,000 genomes. With ten immunoSEQ deep assay plates, unsorted PBMC DNA underwent sequencing. TCRdb keeps only in-frame clones here, not all; method: immunoSEQ multiplex PCR. This sample has some 500,000 clones; 70% to 85% occur once, and the top ten carry 12%. V was clipped by 3 bases and J by 8 bases, with 14 bases between them. The V gene's germline CDR1 is MNHEY and CDR2 SMNVEV (reference sequence). This CDR3 comprises 13 residues. The J gene is TRBJ2-7, the V gene TRBV27, with D tentatively TRBD2 (5 bases). The sequence came from a woman aged 40 to 55 in good health. Some clones in this sample may be carry-over from other donors' samples. The source material was PBMCs. CDR3 sequence reads: CASSLGVRRKQYF. The CDR3 bases are TGTGCCAGCAGTTTGGGCGTTCGGAGGAAGCAGTACTTC.